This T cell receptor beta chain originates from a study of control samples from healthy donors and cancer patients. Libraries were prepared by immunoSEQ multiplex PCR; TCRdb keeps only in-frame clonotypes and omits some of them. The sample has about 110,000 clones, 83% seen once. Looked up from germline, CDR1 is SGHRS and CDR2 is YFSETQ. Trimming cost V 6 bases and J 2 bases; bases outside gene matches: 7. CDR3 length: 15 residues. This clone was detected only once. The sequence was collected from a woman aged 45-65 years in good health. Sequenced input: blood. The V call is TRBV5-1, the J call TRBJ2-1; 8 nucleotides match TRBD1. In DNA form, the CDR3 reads TGCGCCAGCAAAATGACAGGGGTGACCTACAATGAGCAGTTCTTC. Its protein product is CASKMTGVTYNEQFF.